Listed below are T cell receptor beta chains from one sample, sequenced in a study of T cell responses to AZD1222 COVID-19 vaccine. Assay used: immunoSEQ multiplex PCR; TCRdb lists only in-frame clones, some missing. The data hold about 150,000 clones, with 90% observed a single time. The sequences come from peripheral blood, collected on day 0 of AZD1222 vaccination. Receptors originate from an adult in good health. Each CDR3 is given with its conserved first and last residue. The D gene is left open where the match is weak. Rows give clone size only sometimes, using once, few, many, or a class for an expanded clone.

.	TRBD2	TRBV5-1	TRBJ2-1	TGCGCCAGCAGCAGGGGACTAGCGGGATTACGGGCAGGGGAGCAGTTCTTC	CASSRGLAGLRAGEQFF
.	.	TRBV19	TRBJ1-5	TGTGCCAGTAGCGCGGACGTACTGAATAATCAGCCCCAGCATTTT	CASSADVLNNQPQHF
few	TRBD1	TRBV7-6	TRBJ2-7	TGTGCCAGCAGCTTAGATGACAGGGGGCGCGAGCAGTACTTC	CASSLDDRGREQYF
.	.	TRBV25-1	TRBJ1-4	TGTGCCAGTGGAGGTTGGGGGTCTAATGAAAAACTGTTTTTT	CASGGWGSNEKLFF
.	TRBD1	TRBV7-2	TRBJ2-7	TGTGCCAGCAGCCCACAGGGGTTCCCCTACGAGCAGTACTTC	CASSPQGFPYEQYF
.	.	TRBV6-6	TRBJ1-6	TGTGCCAGCAGTTACAGGGCACAGAGAAATTCACCCCTCCACTTT	CASSYRAQRNSPLHF
.	.	TRBV28	TRBJ2-2	TGTGCCAGCACATCTTCAGGAGGCGGCACCGGGGAGCTGTTTTTT	CASTSSGGGTGELFF
.	.	TRBV5-6	TRBJ1-2	TGTGCCAGCAGCTTGGTTCTTCAGGCTAACTATGGCTACACCTTC	CASSLVLQANYGYTF
.	.	TRBV18	TRBJ1-2	TGTGCCAGTTCCGTCGGGAGGAACTTTTATGGCTACACCTTC	CASSVGRNFYGYTF
.	.	TRBV9	TRBJ2-2	TGTGCCAGCAGCGTACAGGGCGGCACCGGGGAGCTGTTTTTT	CASSVQGGTGELFF
.	.	TRBV4-1	TRBJ2-3	TGCGCCAGCAGCCAAGGTTCGACTTGGATGGGGGCAGATACGCAGTATTTT	CASSQGSTWMGADTQYF
.	TRBD2	TRBV3-1/TRBV3-2	TRBJ2-1	TGTGCCAGCAGCCAAGTTGTCACTAGCGGGAGTGGTGCTGAGCAGTTCTTC	CASSQVVTSGSGAEQFF
.	.	TRBV11-2	TRBJ1-1	TGTGCCAGCAGCTTTGGGCACACTGAAGCTTTCTTT	CASSFGHTEAFF
.	TRBD1	TRBV5-1	TRBJ1-6	TGCGCCAGCAGCACGGGACAGAAAAATTCACCCCTCCACTTT	CASSTGQKNSPLHF
.	TRBD2	TRBV4-2	TRBJ2-5	TGTGCCAGCAGCCAAGGAGACGGGGCTAGCGGGTATCAAGAGACCCAGTACTTC	CASSQGDGASGYQETQYF
once	TRBD1	TRBV30	TRBJ1-1	TGTGCCTGGAAAAACAGGGGAGACACTGAAGCTTTCTTT	CAWKNRGDTEAFF
.	.	TRBV5-6	TRBJ1-1	TGTGCCAGCAGCGTCCTGGGCGGGCAGGGACCGGGGATGAACACTGAAGCTTTCTTT	CASSVLGGQGPGMNTEAFF
.	TRBD2	TRBV5-4	TRBJ2-3	TGTGCCAGCAGCTTGGTGGGGACTAGCGGGAGGGCGCGCACAGATACGCAGTATTTT	CASSLVGTSGRARTDTQYF
.	.	TRBV30	TRBJ1-4	TGTGCCTGGAGTAAAGGAGGTGAAAAACTGTTTTTT	CAWSKGGEKLFF
.	.	TRBV28	TRBJ1-1	TGTGCCAGCAGTTTATTCGGTCGGGCAGGACCCACTGAAGCTTTCTTT	CASSLFGRAGPTEAFF
.	.	TRBV9	TRBJ1-2	TGTGCCAGCAGCCTCCAGGGCGATCACTATGGCTACACCTTC	CASSLQGDHYGYTF
.	.	TRBV6-5	TRBJ2-5	TGTGCCAGCAGTTCAGGGAGGGAGACCCAGTACTTC	CASSSGRETQYF